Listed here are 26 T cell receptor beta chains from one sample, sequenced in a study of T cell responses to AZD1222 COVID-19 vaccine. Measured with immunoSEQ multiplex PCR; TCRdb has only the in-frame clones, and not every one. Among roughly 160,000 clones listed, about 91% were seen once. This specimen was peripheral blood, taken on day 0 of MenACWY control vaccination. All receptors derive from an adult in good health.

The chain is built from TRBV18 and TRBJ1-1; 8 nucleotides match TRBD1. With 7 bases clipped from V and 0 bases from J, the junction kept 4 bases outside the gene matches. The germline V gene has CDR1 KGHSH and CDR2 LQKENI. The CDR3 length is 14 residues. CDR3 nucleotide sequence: TGTGCCAGCTACCCAGGGGGCTTGAACACTGAAGCTTTCTTT. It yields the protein CASYPGGLNTEAFF.

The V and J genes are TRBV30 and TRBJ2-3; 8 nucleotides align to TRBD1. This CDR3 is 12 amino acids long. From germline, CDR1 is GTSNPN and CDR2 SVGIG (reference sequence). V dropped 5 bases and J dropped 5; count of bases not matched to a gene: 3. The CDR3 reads CAWAGGGDTQYF. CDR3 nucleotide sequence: TGTGCCTGGGCAGGGGGCGGAGATACGCAGTATTTT.

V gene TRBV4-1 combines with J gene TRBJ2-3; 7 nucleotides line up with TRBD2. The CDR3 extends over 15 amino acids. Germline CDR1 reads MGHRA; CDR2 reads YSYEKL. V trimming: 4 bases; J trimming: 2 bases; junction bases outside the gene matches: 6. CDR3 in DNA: TGCGCCAGCAGCCGCTCTAGCGGTTCCACAGATACGCAGTATTTT. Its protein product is CASSRSSGSTDTQYF.

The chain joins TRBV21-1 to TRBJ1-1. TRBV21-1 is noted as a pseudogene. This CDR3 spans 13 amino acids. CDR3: CASSKEGGPEAFF. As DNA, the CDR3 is TGTGCCAGCAGCAAAGAGGGAGGCCCTGAAGCTTTCTTT.

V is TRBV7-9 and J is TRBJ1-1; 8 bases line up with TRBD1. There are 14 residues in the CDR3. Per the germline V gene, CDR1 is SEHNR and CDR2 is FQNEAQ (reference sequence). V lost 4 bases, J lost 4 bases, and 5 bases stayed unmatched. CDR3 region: CASSSQGGSTEAFF. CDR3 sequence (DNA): TGTGCCAGCAGCTCACAGGGGGGGAGCACTGAAGCTTTCTTT.

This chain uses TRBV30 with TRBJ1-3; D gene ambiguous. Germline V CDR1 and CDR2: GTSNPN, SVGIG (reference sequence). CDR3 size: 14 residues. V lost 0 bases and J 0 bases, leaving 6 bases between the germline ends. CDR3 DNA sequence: TGTGCCTGGAGTGTACGCCCCTCTGGAAACACCATATATTTT. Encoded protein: CAWSVRPSGNTIYF. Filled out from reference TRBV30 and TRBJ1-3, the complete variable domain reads SQTIHQWPATLVQPVGSPLSLECTVEGTSNPNLYWYRQAAGRGLQLLFYSVGIGQISSEVPQNLSASRPQDRQFILSSKKLLLSDSGFYLCAWSVRPSGNTIYFGEGSWLTVV.

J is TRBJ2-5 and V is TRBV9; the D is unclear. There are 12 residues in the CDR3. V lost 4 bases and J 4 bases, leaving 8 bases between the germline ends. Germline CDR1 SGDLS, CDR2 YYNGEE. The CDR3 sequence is CASSTLGETQYF. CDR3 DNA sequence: TGTGCCAGCAGCACCCTCGGAGAGACCCAGTACTTC.

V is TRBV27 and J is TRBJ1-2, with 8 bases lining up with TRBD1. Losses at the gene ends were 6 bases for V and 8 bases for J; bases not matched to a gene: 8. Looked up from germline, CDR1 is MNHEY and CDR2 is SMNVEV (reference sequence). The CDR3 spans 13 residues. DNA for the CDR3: TGTGCCAGCAGCCCGACAGGGGACGAGGGCTACACCTTC. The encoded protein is CASSPTGDEGYTF.

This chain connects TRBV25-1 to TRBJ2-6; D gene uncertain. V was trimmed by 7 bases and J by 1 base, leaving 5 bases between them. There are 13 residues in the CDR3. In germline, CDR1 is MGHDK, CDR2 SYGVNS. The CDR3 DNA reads TGTGCCAGCACTCCATCTGGGGCCAACGTCCTGACTTTC. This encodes CASTPSGANVLTF.

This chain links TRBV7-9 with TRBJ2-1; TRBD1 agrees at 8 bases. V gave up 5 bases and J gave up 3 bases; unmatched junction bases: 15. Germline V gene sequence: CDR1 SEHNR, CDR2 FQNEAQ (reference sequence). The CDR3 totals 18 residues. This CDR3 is CASSPPVGGTGDYNEQFF. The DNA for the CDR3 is TGTGCCAGCAGCCCTCCGGTTGGTGGGACAGGTGACTACAATGAGCAGTTCTTC.

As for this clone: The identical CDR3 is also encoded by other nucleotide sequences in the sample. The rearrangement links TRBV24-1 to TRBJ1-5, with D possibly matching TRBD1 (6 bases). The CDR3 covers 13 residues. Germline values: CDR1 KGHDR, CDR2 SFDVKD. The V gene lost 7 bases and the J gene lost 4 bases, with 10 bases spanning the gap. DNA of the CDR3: TGTGCCACCAGCGGGACAATAAATCAGCCCCAGCATTTT. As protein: CATSGTINQPQHF.

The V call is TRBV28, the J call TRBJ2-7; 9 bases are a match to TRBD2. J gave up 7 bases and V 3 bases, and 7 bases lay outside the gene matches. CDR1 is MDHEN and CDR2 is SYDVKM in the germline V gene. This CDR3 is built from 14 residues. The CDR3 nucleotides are TGTGCCAGCAGTTTGATAGCGGGAGCAGGGGAGCAGTACTTC. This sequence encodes CASSLIAGAGEQYF.

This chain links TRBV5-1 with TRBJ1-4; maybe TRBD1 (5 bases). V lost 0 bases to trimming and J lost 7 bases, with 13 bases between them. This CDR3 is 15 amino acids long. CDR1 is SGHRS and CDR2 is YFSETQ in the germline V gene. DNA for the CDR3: TGCGCCAGCAGCTTGGACGGGAGGGGTAGTGAAAAACTGTTTTTT. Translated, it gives CASSLDGRGSEKLFF.

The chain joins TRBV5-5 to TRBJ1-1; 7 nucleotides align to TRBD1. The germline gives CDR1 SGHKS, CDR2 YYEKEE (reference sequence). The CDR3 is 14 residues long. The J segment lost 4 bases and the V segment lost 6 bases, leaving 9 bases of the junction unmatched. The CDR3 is CASNLGGGITEAFF. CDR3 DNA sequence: TGTGCCAGCAACCTAGGGGGCGGAATCACTGAAGCTTTCTTT.

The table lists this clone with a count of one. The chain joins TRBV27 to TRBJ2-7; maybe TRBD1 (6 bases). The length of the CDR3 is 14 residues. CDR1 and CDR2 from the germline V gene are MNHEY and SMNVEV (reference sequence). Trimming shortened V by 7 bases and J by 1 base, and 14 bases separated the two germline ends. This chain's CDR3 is CASKFARGSYEQYF. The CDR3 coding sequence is TGTGCCAGCAAATTTGCCAGGGGTTCCTACGAGCAGTACTTC.

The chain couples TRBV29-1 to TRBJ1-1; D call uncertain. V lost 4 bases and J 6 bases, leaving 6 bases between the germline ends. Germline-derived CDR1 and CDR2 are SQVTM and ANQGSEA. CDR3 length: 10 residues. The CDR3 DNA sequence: TGCAGCGTTGGGGCCGCTGAAGCTTTCTTT. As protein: CSVGAAEAFF.

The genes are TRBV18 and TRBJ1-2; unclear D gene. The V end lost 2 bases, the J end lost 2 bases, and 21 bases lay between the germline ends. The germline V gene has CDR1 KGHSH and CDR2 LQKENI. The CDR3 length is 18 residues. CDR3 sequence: CASSPNLGQLLRNYGYTF. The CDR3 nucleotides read TGTGCCAGCTCACCAAATTTAGGGCAGTTATTAAGGAACTATGGCTACACCTTC.

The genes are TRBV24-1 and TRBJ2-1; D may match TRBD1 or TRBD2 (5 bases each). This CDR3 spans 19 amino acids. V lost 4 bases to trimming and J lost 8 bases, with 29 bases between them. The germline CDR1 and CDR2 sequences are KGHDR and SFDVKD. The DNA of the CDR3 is TGTGCCACCAGTGACCGACCTAATTTCGGGAACAGGTTTGCCCATGAGCAGTTCTTC. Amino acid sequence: CATSDRPNFGNRFAHEQFF.

This chain's CDR3 is CASSPAWSITYEQYF. Here the CDR3 DNA reads TGTGCCAGCAGCCCGGCCTGGTCCATTACCTACGAGCAGTACTTC. The chain employs TRBV14 and TRBJ2-7; D not certain. Germline CDR1 is SGHDN and CDR2 is FVKESK. V lost 4 bases and J lost 2, with 15 bases in between. This CDR3 has 15 amino acids.

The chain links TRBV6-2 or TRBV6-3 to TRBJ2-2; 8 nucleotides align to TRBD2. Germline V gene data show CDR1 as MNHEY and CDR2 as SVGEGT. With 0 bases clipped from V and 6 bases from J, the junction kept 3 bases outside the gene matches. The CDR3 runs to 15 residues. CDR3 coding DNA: TGTGCCAGCAGTTACTCGCCTAGCGGGCCCGGGGAGCTGTTTTTT. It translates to CASSYSPSGPGELFF.

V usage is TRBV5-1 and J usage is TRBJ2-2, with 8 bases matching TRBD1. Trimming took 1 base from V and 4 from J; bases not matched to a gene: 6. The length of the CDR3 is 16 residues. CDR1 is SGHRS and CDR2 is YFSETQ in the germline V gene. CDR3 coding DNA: TGCGCCAGCAGCTTGCTCCCGACAGGGGTCACCGGGGAGCTGTTTTTT. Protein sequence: CASSLLPTGVTGELFF.

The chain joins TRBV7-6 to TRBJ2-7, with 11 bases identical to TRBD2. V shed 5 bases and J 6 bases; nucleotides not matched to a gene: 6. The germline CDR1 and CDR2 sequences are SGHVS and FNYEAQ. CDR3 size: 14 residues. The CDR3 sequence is CASSPLAGAGEQYF. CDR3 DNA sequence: TGTGCCAGCAGCCCACTAGCGGGAGCCGGCGAGCAGTACTTC.

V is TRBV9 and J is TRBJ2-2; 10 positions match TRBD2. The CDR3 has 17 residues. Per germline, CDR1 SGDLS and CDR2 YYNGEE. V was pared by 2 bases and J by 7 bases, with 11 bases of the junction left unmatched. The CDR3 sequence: CASSVARLAGVDGELFF. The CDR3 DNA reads TGTGCCAGCAGCGTGGCAAGGCTAGCGGGAGTGGACGGGGAGCTGTTTTTT. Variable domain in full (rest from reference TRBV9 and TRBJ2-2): DSGVTQTPKHLITATGQRVTLRCSPRSGDLSVYWYQQSLDQGLQFLIQYYNGEERAKGNILERFSAQQFPDLHSELNLSSLELGDSALYFCASSVARLAGVDGELFFGEGSRLTVL.

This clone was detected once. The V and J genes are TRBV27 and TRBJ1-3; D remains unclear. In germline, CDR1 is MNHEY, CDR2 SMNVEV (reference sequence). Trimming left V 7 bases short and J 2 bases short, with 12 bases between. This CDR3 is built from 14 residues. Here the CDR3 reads CASMANRAGNTIYF. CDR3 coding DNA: TGTGCCAGCATGGCGAATAGGGCTGGAAACACCATATATTTT.

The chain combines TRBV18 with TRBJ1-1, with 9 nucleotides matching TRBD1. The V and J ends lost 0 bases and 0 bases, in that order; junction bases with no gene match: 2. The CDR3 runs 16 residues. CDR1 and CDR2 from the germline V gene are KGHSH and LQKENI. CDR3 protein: CASSPPGQGVNTEAFF. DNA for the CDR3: TGTGCCAGCTCACCACCGGGACAGGGTGTGAACACTGAAGCTTTCTTT. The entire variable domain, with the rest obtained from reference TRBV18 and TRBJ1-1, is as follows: NAGVMQNPRHLVRRRGQEARLRCSPMKGHSHVYWYRQLPEEGLKFMVYLQKENIIDESGMPKERFSAEFPKEGPSILRIQQVVRGDSAAYFCASSPPGQGVNTEAFFGQGTRLTVV.

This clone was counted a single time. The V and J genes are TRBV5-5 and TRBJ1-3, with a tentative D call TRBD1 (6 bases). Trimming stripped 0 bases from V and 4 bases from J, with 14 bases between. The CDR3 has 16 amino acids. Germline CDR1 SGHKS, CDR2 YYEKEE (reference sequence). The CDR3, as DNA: TGTGCCAGCAGCTTGGCCGACTACAGGGCCGGAAACACCATATATTTT. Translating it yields CASSLADYRAGNTIYF.